The next 32 T cell receptor beta chains were all read from a single sample in a study of T cell responses to AZD1222 COVID-19 vaccine. Some clones are missing from TCRdb's copy, which holds only in-frame ones; the method was immunoSEQ multiplex PCR. The profile shows fewer than 85,000 clones, around 89% of them singletons. Sequencing was performed on peripheral blood, taken on day 0 of AZD1222 vaccination. These receptors were collected from an adult in good health.

The chain employs TRBV9 and TRBJ1-2; TRBD1 is a possible D gene (6 bases). From germline, CDR1 is SGDLS and CDR2 YYNGEE. This CDR3 comprises 14 residues. The ends were cut back, 6 bases at V and 6 bases at J, with 18 bases in the middle. Here the CDR3 reads CASNKARRGDGYTF. CDR3 in DNA: TGTGCCAGCAACAAAGCGCGCAGGGGCGATGGCTACACCTTC.

The chain employs TRBV19 and TRBJ2-3; D may correspond to TRBD1 or TRBD2 (5 bases each). Germline V CDR1 and CDR2: LNHDA, SQIVND (reference sequence). CDR3 length: 15 residues. V gave up 9 bases and J gave up 3 bases, with 19 bases separating them. The CDR3 DNA reads as TGTGCCAGCAGCCCTCCCGGGGCCCTTACAGATACGCAGTATTTT. Protein: CASSPPGALTDTQYF.

The rearrangement links TRBV19 to TRBJ1-2; D might be TRBD1 (6 bases). V lost 5 bases and J 4 bases, leaving 17 bases between the germline ends. Germline lookup yields CDR1 LNHDA and CDR2 SQIVND (reference sequence). There are 15 residues in the CDR3. CDR3 nucleotide sequence: TGTGCCAGTAGTTCCGGACAGATTCTCGCCTATGGCTACACCTTC. Its protein product is CASSSGQILAYGYTF.

The chain combines TRBV4-3 with TRBJ2-5, with D tentatively TRBD1 (5 bases). Germline V gene lookup returns CDR1 LGHNA and CDR2 YSLEER. The CDR3 covers 16 residues. V shed 0 bases and J shed 4 bases, with 15 bases lying between them. The CDR3 is CASSQDLGAGLETQYF. The CDR3 nucleotides are TGCGCCAGCAGCCAAGATCTGGGCGCAGGGTTAGAGACCCAGTACTTC.

V and J are TRBV25-1 and TRBJ2-2; no reliable D call. V lost 8 bases, J lost 1 base, and 8 bases lay in between. The CDR3 runs 13 residues. Germline CDR1 MGHDK, CDR2 SYGVNS. The CDR3 DNA follows: TGTGCCAGCCTGGACGGGAACACCGGGGAGCTGTTTTTT. Amino acids: CASLDGNTGELFF.

This sequence joins TRBV5-6 and TRBJ2-3; tentatively, D is TRBD1 (5 bases). V lost 0 bases, J lost 2 bases, and 7 bases lay in between. The CDR3 consists of 14 residues. Per germline, CDR1 SGHDT and CDR2 YYEEEE. The chain's CDR3 is CASSLGTITDTQYF. CDR3 bases: TGTGCCAGCAGCTTGGGGACAATCACAGATACGCAGTATTTT.

This clone appeared a single time. The chain employs TRBV9 and TRBJ2-7, with 8 bases fitting TRBD2. Germline V lookup: CDR1 SGDLS, CDR2 YYNGEE. V gave up 4 bases and J gave up 5 bases; unmatched junction bases: 23. There are 19 residues in the CDR3. The CDR3 DNA follows: TGTGCCAGCAGCCCTCCAGAGGGGACTAGTGGAACGGTATCGAACGAGCAGTACTTC. Amino acid sequence: CASSPPEGTSGTVSNEQYF.

The chain carries TRBV3-1 (or the pseudogene TRBV3-2) and TRBJ2-7; 10 bases are shared with TRBD2. V trimming: 4 bases; J trimming: 6 bases; junction bases outside the gene matches: 9. The CDR3 length is 15 residues. In germline, CDR1 is LGHDT, CDR2 YNNKEL (reference sequence). The CDR3 loop is CASSLGLALSGEQYF. As DNA, the CDR3 is TGTGCCAGCAGCCTGGGACTAGCGTTAAGCGGCGAGCAGTACTTC.

J is TRBJ2-2 and V is TRBV11-2; D not resolved. CDR3 length: 13 residues. Germline values: CDR1 SGHAT, CDR2 FQNNGV. The ends were cut back, 7 bases at V and 3 bases at J, with 9 bases in the middle. CDR3 residues: CASNPRDTGELFF. Written as DNA, the CDR3 is TGTGCCAGCAACCCTCGAGACACCGGGGAGCTGTTTTTT.

The gene calls are TRBV5-4 and TRBJ2-7, with D perhaps TRBD1 or TRBD2 (5 bases each). Germline V gene data show CDR1 as SGHNT and CDR2 as YYREEE (reference sequence). The CDR3 has 14 amino acids. V was pared by 7 bases and J by 5 bases, with 19 bases between. The CDR3 sequence: CASSSGTAYDEQYF. The CDR3, as DNA: TGTGCCAGCTCATCCGGGACCGCTTACGACGAGCAGTACTTC.

The chain has TRBV5-4 and TRBJ1-3, with D perhaps matching TRBD1 (5 bases). The length of the CDR3 is 17 residues. Deletions cut 0 bases from V and 0 bases from J, with 13 bases between. Germline loops: CDR1 SGHNT, CDR2 YYREEE (reference sequence). The CDR3 loop reads CASSLGGGGGSGNTIYF. The CDR3, as DNA: TGTGCCAGCAGCTTGGGGGGCGGCGGGGGCTCTGGAAACACCATATATTTT. The whole variable domain, filled in from reference TRBV5-4 and TRBJ1-3, reads ETGVTQSPTHLIKTRGQQVTLRCSSQSGHNTVSWYQQALGQGPQFIFQYYREEENGRGNFPPRFSGLQFPNYSSELNVNALELDDSALYLCASSLGGGGGSGNTIYFGEGSWLTVV.

The chain carries TRBV28 and TRBJ2-1; a possible D gene is TRBD1 (5 bases). Trimming removed 3 bases at V and 6 bases at J, with 6 bases between. Per the germline V gene, CDR1 is MDHEN and CDR2 is SYDVKM. The length of the CDR3 is 12 residues. The CDR3 sequence is CASSFRVNEQFF. The CDR3, as DNA: TGTGCCAGCAGTTTCAGGGTCAATGAGCAGTTCTTC.

V is TRBV7-6 and J is TRBJ1-4, with 11 bases matching TRBD1. Germline CDR1 reads SGHVS; CDR2 reads FNYEAQ. Germline trimming cut 4 bases from V and 3 bases from J; bases unmatched to any gene: 10. The CDR3 covers 18 residues. The chain's CDR3 is CASSWGQGGLKANEKLFF. The DNA for the CDR3 is TGTGCCAGCAGCTGGGGACAGGGGGGATTGAAAGCTAATGAAAAACTGTTTTTT. Full variable domain (remainder filled in from reference TRBV7-6 and TRBJ1-4): GAGVSQSPRYKVTKRGQDVALRCDPISGHVSLYWYRQALGQGPEFLTYFNYEAQQDKSGLPNDRFSAERPEGSISTLTIQRTEQRDSAMYRCASSWGQGGLKANEKLFFGSGTQLSVL.

The chain is built from TRBV29-1 and TRBJ2-7; TRBD2 aligns across 12 bases. This CDR3 contains 16 residues. CDR1 SQVTM and CDR2 ANQGSEA come from the germline V gene. V was clipped by 7 bases and J by 1 base; unmatched bases: 11. The CDR3 region has the DNA TGCAGCGCCTCCGAGTTTGGGACTAGCGGGTCCTACGAGCAGTACTTC. Protein sequence: CSASEFGTSGSYEQYF.

This chain uses TRBV11-2 with TRBJ1-5; no firm D call. The CDR3 covers 12 residues. The V end was cut by 6 bases, the J end by 6 bases, with 9 bases between. Germline V lookup: CDR1 SGHAT, CDR2 FQNNGV. In nucleotides, the CDR3 is TGTGCCAGCAGTTACATGGGTCAGCCCCAGCATTTT. This codes for CASSYMGQPQHF.

The J gene is TRBJ2-7, the V gene TRBV6-2 or TRBV6-3, with 9 bases that match TRBD1. V lost 5 bases and J lost 6; bases outside the gene matches: 14. The CDR3 is 16 amino acids. Germline assignment: CDR1 MNHEY and CDR2 SVGEGT. CDR3 loop: CASSTPGTGLLSEQYF. In DNA form, the CDR3 reads TGTGCCAGCAGTACCCCCGGGACAGGGCTGCTTAGCGAGCAGTACTTC.

This chain uses TRBV28 with TRBJ2-6, with 9 nucleotides matching TRBD1. CDR3 length: 17 residues. V shed 6 bases and J 0 bases; nucleotides not matched to a gene: 6. Germline lookup yields CDR1 MDHEN and CDR2 SYDVKM. CDR3 residues: CASRDDRGISGANVLTF. CDR3 in DNA: TGTGCCAGCAGGGATGACAGGGGGATCTCTGGGGCCAACGTCCTGACTTTC.

The V call is TRBV5-4, the J call TRBJ1-2; D remains ambiguous. V was cut by 4 bases and J by 7 bases, with 17 bases left in between. The CDR3 totals 14 residues. The V gene's germline CDR1 is SGHNT and CDR2 YYREEE (reference sequence). CDR3 sequence reads: CASSHPNRKPGYTF. The CDR3 DNA sequence: TGTGCCAGCAGCCACCCTAACAGAAAACCTGGCTACACCTTC. Full variable domain (remainder filled in from reference TRBV5-4 and TRBJ1-2): ETGVTQSPTHLIKTRGQQVTLRCSSQSGHNTVSWYQQALGQGPQFIFQYYREEENGRGNFPPRFSGLQFPNYSSELNVNALELDDSALYLCASSHPNRKPGYTFGSGTRLTVV.

This chain links TRBV5-5 with TRBJ1-5, with a tentative D call TRBD1 (6 bases). The germline V and J ends were trimmed by 5 bases and 0 bases, with 12 bases remaining between them. Germline CDR1 SGHKS, CDR2 YYEKEE (reference sequence). CDR3 size: 15 residues. The CDR3: CASSQGGNSNQPQHF. The CDR3 DNA reads TGTGCCAGCAGTCAAGGGGGGAATAGCAATCAGCCCCAGCATTTT.

CDR3 bases: TGTGCCAGCAGCGTAGACAGGGGGTCCTACGAGCAGTACTTC. Protein product: CASSVDRGSYEQYF. The chain joins TRBV9 to TRBJ2-7; TRBD1 aligns across 8 bases. Germline V lookup: CDR1 SGDLS, CDR2 YYNGEE. This CDR3 is built from 14 residues. The V segment lost 0 bases and the J segment 1 base; nucleotides outside the gene matches: 0.

The chain recombines TRBV29-1 with TRBJ1-2; D is possibly TRBD1 (6 bases). In germline, CDR1 is SQVTM, CDR2 ANQGSEA. CDR3 size: 11 residues. Trimming pared 7 bases from V and 4 bases from J, leaving 10 bases between. The CDR3 loop is CSAKQGYGYTF. Here the CDR3 DNA reads TGCAGCGCAAAACAGGGCTATGGCTACACCTTC.

This clone was detected a few times. V usage is TRBV7-2 and J usage is TRBJ1-3; the match to TRBD1 covers 11 bases. The CDR3 sequence is 17 residues long. CDR1 SGHTA and CDR2 FQGNSA come from the germline V gene. Unmatched junction bases numbered 4, after V lost 1 base and J lost 2 bases. The CDR3 sequence is CASSLGGQGVAGNTIYF. The CDR3 coding sequence is TGTGCCAGCAGCTTAGGGGGACAGGGGGTTGCTGGAAACACCATATATTTT.

This chain links TRBV6-5 with TRBJ2-5, with D perhaps matching TRBD2 (5 bases). Trimming pared 4 bases from V and 2 bases from J, leaving 14 bases between. Per germline, CDR1 MNHEY and CDR2 SVGAGI. The CDR3 runs to 15 residues. CDR3 residues: CASSLRGSDQETQYF. As DNA, the CDR3 is TGTGCCAGCAGTTTAAGAGGGTCAGATCAAGAGACCCAGTACTTC.

V and J are TRBV2 and TRBJ1-5; 7 nucleotides agree with TRBD1. The CDR3 consists of 14 residues. Looked up from germline, CDR1 is SNHLY and CDR2 is FYNNEI. Germline trimming cut 6 bases from V and 9 bases from J; bases unmatched to any gene: 11. The CDR3 sequence: CASRTRDRGTPQHF. The CDR3 bases are TGTGCCAGCAGAACCCGGGACAGAGGGACGCCCCAGCATTTT.

The V call is TRBV7-9, the J call TRBJ1-5; perhaps TRBD1 as D (6 bases). Germline CDR1 is SEHNR and CDR2 is FQNEAQ (reference sequence). This CDR3 is 13 amino acids long. V dropped 5 bases and J dropped 4 bases, with 9 bases sitting between them. Here the CDR3 DNA reads TGTGCCAGCAGCCGCGACAGGAATCAGCCCCAGCATTTT. Translation gives CASSRDRNQPQHF.

The V gene is TRBV19, the J gene TRBJ2-1; the match to TRBD2 covers 8 bases. The length of the CDR3 is 13 residues. CDR1 LNHDA and CDR2 SQIVND come from the germline V gene (reference sequence). V was pared by 7 bases and J by 8 bases, with 7 bases of the junction left unmatched. The CDR3 spells CASTDQTSDEQFF. The CDR3, as DNA: TGTGCCAGTACCGATCAGACTAGCGATGAGCAGTTCTTC.

The chain couples TRBV3-1 (or the pseudogene TRBV3-2) to TRBJ2-7; 8 nucleotides align to TRBD1. The CDR3 has 16 amino acids. The germline V gene encodes CDR1 LGHDT and CDR2 YNNKEL (reference sequence). Germline trimming cut 0 bases from V and 2 bases from J; bases unmatched to any gene: 6. The CDR3: CASSQDSGTGTYEQYF. The CDR3 nucleotides are TGTGCCAGCAGCCAAGATTCCGGGACAGGCACCTACGAGCAGTACTTC.

The V and J genes are TRBV5-1 and TRBJ2-7; possibly TRBD1 for D (5 bases). Per the germline V gene, CDR1 is SGHRS and CDR2 is YFSETQ. Trimming removed 3 bases at V and 3 bases at J, with 7 bases between. The CDR3 has 12 residues. CDR3 in DNA: TGCGCCAGCAGCTCCGACAGCTACGAGCAGTACTTC. Translating it yields CASSSDSYEQYF.

This clone was recorded a few times. This sequence joins TRBV19 and TRBJ2-7; TRBD1 might be the D (6 bases). Germline CDR1 and CDR2: LNHDA and SQIVND (reference sequence). V lost 1 base to trimming and J lost 3 bases, with 10 bases between them. The CDR3 is 14 amino acids. This CDR3 reads CASSIVWDNYEQYF. Here the CDR3 DNA reads TGTGCCAGTAGTATAGTGTGGGACAACTACGAGCAGTACTTC.

The chain is built from TRBV28 and TRBJ1-2; 7 bases align to TRBD1. Germline V gene data show CDR1 as MDHEN and CDR2 as SYDVKM. The CDR3 totals 17 residues. Trimming cost V 8 bases and J 1 base; bases outside gene matches: 16. Here the CDR3 reads CASYPAPQTGRNYGYTF. CDR3 nucleotides: TGTGCCAGCTATCCCGCTCCCCAGACAGGGCGTAACTATGGCTACACCTTC.

The chain links TRBV28 to TRBJ2-2; D uncertain. CDR1 is MDHEN, CDR2 SYDVKM, per germline. The CDR3 length is 13 residues. Between the trimmed V and J ends, which lost 6 bases and 10 bases, there was a span of 15 bases. DNA of the CDR3: TGTGCCAGCAGCTGGGCGACCGCGGCGGAGCTGTTTTTT. Protein: CASSWATAAELFF.

The chain joins TRBV6-1 to TRBJ1-4; D call uncertain. Germline V gene lookup returns CDR1 MNHNS and CDR2 SASEGT. The CDR3 totals 15 residues. The V gene lost 2 bases and the J gene lost 5 bases, with 12 bases spanning the gap. The CDR3 protein is CASSEFGFHNEKLFF. The CDR3 DNA reads as TGTGCCAGCAGTGAATTCGGGTTCCACAATGAAAAACTGTTTTTT.